Below are 8 T cell receptor beta chains sequenced from a single sample in a study of cytomegalovirus exposure and HLA in healthy donors. It was with 60 Vbeta and 13 Jbeta primers that the PCR ran. Profiling relied on immunoSEQ multiplex PCR, and the TCRdb table lists in-frame clones only, not all of them. The table lists about 190,000 clones, over 70% of them singletons. The sample consisted of PBMCs. All receptors come from a woman in her twenties or thirties in good health and CMV-seropositive.

Notes on this clone: Other DNA variants within this sample encode the same CDR3. The V call is TRBV7-2, the J call TRBJ2-1; 13 bases line up with TRBD2. The CDR3 totals 15 residues. Per germline, CDR1 SGHTA and CDR2 FQGNSA. With V trimmed by 5 bases and J by 9 bases, 7 bases remained unmatched. The CDR3, as DNA: TGTGCCAGCAGCCCGGGACTAGCGGGAAGCGGTGAGCAGTTCTTC. This encodes CASSPGLAGSGEQFF.

The V call is TRBV5-6, the J call TRBJ1-1, with TRBD1 identical over 7 bases. This CDR3 region has 11 residues. J gave up 10 bases and V 0 bases, and 0 bases lay outside the gene matches. Germline-derived CDR1 and CDR2 are SGHDT and YYEEEE. The CDR3 DNA reads TGTGCCAGCAGCTTGGGACAGGGAGCTTTCTTT. Translated, it gives CASSLGQGAFF.

V and J are TRBV11-2 and TRBJ1-2; D is undetermined. Germline-derived CDR1 and CDR2 are SGHAT and FQNNGV. Trimming pared 3 bases from V and 7 bases from J, leaving 18 bases between. The CDR3 is 15 residues long. The CDR3 loop is CASSLLNTGIGGYTF. CDR3 nucleotides: TGTGCCAGCAGCTTGCTGAACACCGGGATAGGTGGCTACACCTTC.

The V call is TRBV28, the J call TRBJ2-7, with a tentative D call TRBD1 (6 bases). The CDR3 has 13 residues. Trimming removed 7 bases at V and 3 bases at J, with 13 bases between. Germline V gene sequence: CDR1 MDHEN, CDR2 SYDVKM. As DNA, the CDR3 is TGTGCCAGCACCCCCGGGACACTCTACGAGCAGTACTTC. This encodes CASTPGTLYEQYF.

V gene TRBV7-9 combines with J gene TRBJ2-1, with 8 bases fitting TRBD2. Per the germline V gene, CDR1 is SEHNR and CDR2 is FQNEAQ (reference sequence). Trimming at V came to 4 bases and at J to 3 bases, leaving 8 bases not matched to a gene. This CDR3 is 16 amino acids long. Written as DNA, the CDR3 is TGTGCCAGCAGCTATCCGGGAGGGGGAAACTACAATGAGCAGTTCTTC. Translated, it gives CASSYPGGGNYNEQFF.

The rearrangement joins TRBV11-3 to TRBJ2-2; D may be TRBD2 (5 bases). Germline V CDR1 and CDR2: SGHNT, YENEEA. The CDR3 runs to 18 residues. V was pared by 5 bases and J by 1 base, with 20 bases between. The CDR3 DNA sequence: TGTGCCAGCAGCCGAGAAAATAGACTAAGGAGGAACACCGGGGAGCTGTTTTTT. Its translation: CASSRENRLRRNTGELFF.

The rearrangement uses TRBV5-4 and TRBJ2-7; D may be TRBD2 (5 bases). This CDR3 spans 15 amino acids. Germline CDR1 reads SGHNT; CDR2 reads YYREEE (reference sequence). The V and J ends lost 4 bases and 3 bases respectively, with 17 bases between them. The CDR3 reads CASSALGGANYEQYF. CDR3 in DNA: TGTGCCAGCAGCGCGTTAGGAGGAGCTAACTACGAGCAGTACTTC.

This chain joins TRBV6-4 and TRBJ1-2, with D unclear. V lost 2 bases and J 3 bases, leaving 13 bases between the germline ends. Germline lookup yields CDR1 MRHNA and CDR2 SNTAGT. This CDR3 comprises 15 residues. CDR3 sequence reads: CASSDGLPGDYGYTF. CDR3 DNA: TGTGCCAGCAGTGACGGACTCCCAGGCGACTATGGCTACACCTTC.